This T cell receptor (beta chain) was sequenced for a study of cytomegalovirus exposure and HLA in healthy donors. Study as a whole: Some 85 million unique TCRs, all from HLA-typed donors, were included in an early release of the data.

Germline V lookup: CDR1 MNHNY, CDR2 SVGAGI (reference sequence). The CDR3 extends over 14 amino acids. The V end was cut by 2 bases, the J end by 1 base, with 8 bases between. Primers included in the PCR were 60 Vbeta and 13 Jbeta primers. The protocol was immunoSEQ multiplex PCR, while the TCRdb copy is restricted to in-frame clones and leaves out a portion. The sample includes about 190,000 clones, roughly 80% of them seen just once. This clone appeared a single time. Sequenced input: PBMCs. The chain couples TRBV6-6 to TRBJ2-5, with D perhaps TRBD1 (5 bases). The source is a woman between 50 and 59 years old in good health and CMV-seropositive. CDR3 sequence reads: CASSYTGRQETQYF. The CDR3 coding sequence is TGTGCCAGCAGTTACACAGGTCGCCAAGAGACCCAGTACTTC.